Listed here are 14 T cell receptor beta chains from one sample, sequenced in a study of patients and donors after allogeneic stem cell transplantation (dated by TCRdb to the early 2020s). The method behind the library was RT-PCR. Sequencing was performed on a NextSeq 550. TCRdb trimmed the raw reads at Q25, called clones with MiXCR and kept productive beta chains. When rows share a CDR3 protein, they turn into one entry using the most common DNA and genes. This sample has approximately 430,000 distinct CDR3 sequences in its table, and 16% of those were observed once. The ten largest clones capture less than 9.5% of the sample. Sequences were obtained from blood, either unsorted or a sorted T cell fraction (not recorded which). Every receptor here comes from a human donor who was either an allogeneic HSCT recipient or a stem cell or donor lymphocyte infusion donor (not recorded which). It is not recorded whose cells these are; they may come from a transplant donor.

The gene calls are TRBV5-1 and TRBJ2-3, with D maybe TRBD2 (6 bases). Germline V gene data show CDR1 as SGHRS and CDR2 as YFSETQ. V lost 1 base and J lost 1, with 13 bases in between. The CDR3 runs to 16 residues. The CDR3 protein is CASSLRGGIGTDTQYF. CDR3 nucleotide sequence: TGCGCCAGCAGCTTGAGAGGCGGGATTGGCACAGATACGCAGTATTTT.

The V gene is TRBV6-1, the J gene TRBJ1-1; perhaps TRBD1 as D (5 bases). Germline lookup yields CDR1 MNHNS and CDR2 SASEGT. Trimming cost V 5 bases and J 1 base, with 11 bases left between them. This CDR3 spans 14 amino acids. The CDR3 nucleotides read TGTGCCAGCAGTCGACAGAGGAGGAACACTGAAGCTTTCTTT. This gives the protein CASSRQRRNTEAFF.

The gene calls are TRBV24-1 and TRBJ2-1; tentatively, D is TRBD2 (6 bases). V lost 1 base, J lost 7 bases, and 13 bases lay in between. The CDR3 is 15 residues long. Germline loops: CDR1 KGHDR, CDR2 SFDVKD. Here the CDR3 reads CATSDFSGLRNEQFF. The DNA of the CDR3 is TGTGCCACCAGTGATTTCAGCGGGTTGAGAAATGAGCAGTTCTTC.

This clonotype appeared a few times. The chain has TRBV27 and TRBJ2-2, with D unresolved. The CDR3 spans 13 residues. The V end was cut by 5 bases, the J end by 0 bases, with 4 bases between. Germline assignment: CDR1 MNHEY and CDR2 SMNVEV (reference sequence). This CDR3 reads CASSQTNTGELFF. The CDR3 coding sequence is TGTGCCAGCAGTCAAACGAACACCGGGGAGCTGTTTTTT.

This sequence joins TRBV7-9 and TRBJ1-2; possibly TRBD1 for D (6 bases). Germline CDR1 reads SEHNR; CDR2 reads FQNEAQ (reference sequence). The CDR3 spans 13 residues. V was shortened by 2 bases and J by 8 bases, with 12 bases between the two germline ends. CDR3: CASSLPYQGGYTF. Here the CDR3 DNA reads TGTGCCAGCAGCTTACCGTACCAGGGGGGCTACACCTTC.

The genes are TRBV20-1 and TRBJ2-3, with TRBD2 identical over 7 bases. Germline V CDR1 and CDR2: DFQATT, SNEGSKA (reference sequence). This CDR3 is 16 amino acids long. J gave up 2 bases and V 6 bases, and 14 bases lay outside the gene matches. The CDR3 coding sequence is TGCAGTGCCCGAAAGGGCGGACTAGGAACCACAGATACGCAGTATTTT. The encoded protein is CSARKGGLGTTDTQYF.

This sequence joins TRBV3-1 and TRBJ2-1; D gene ambiguous. V gave up 0 bases and J gave up 3 bases, with 15 bases separating them. The germline CDR1 and CDR2 sequences are LGHDT and YNNKEL (reference sequence). This CDR3 comprises 17 residues. The CDR3 region has the DNA TGTGCCAGCAGCCAAGAACGGTCAGAAGTGTTCTACAATGAGCAGTTCTTC. Its translation is CASSQERSEVFYNEQFF.

This chain links TRBV9 with TRBJ1-3; D not resolved. Germline assignment: CDR1 SGDLS and CDR2 YYNGEE. Trimming shortened V by 2 bases and J by 4 bases, and 7 bases separated the two germline ends. The CDR3 has 13 residues. CDR3 sequence (DNA): TGTGCCAGCAGCGTCCCGCAGGGAAACACCATATATTTT. This sequence encodes CASSVPQGNTIYF. The full variable domain, completed using reference TRBV9 and TRBJ1-3, is DSGVTQTPKHLITATGQRVTLRCSPRSGDLSVYWYQQSLDQGLQFLIQYYNGEERAKGNILERFSAQQFPDLHSELNLSSLELGDSALYFCASSVPQGNTIYFGEGSWLTVV.

The V and J genes are TRBV20-1 and TRBJ2-7; D is undetermined. Trimming left V 6 bases short and J 3 bases short, with 12 bases between. Germline assignment: CDR1 DFQATT and CDR2 SNEGSKA (reference sequence). This CDR3 has 12 residues. This chain's CDR3 is CSAHPTFYEQYF. The CDR3 coding sequence is TGCAGTGCCCACCCGACATTCTACGAGCAGTACTTC.

The V gene is TRBV4-3, the J gene TRBJ2-5, with 9 bases matching TRBD2. With 0 bases clipped from V and 5 bases from J, the junction kept 13 bases outside the gene matches. The CDR3 extends over 18 amino acids. Germline V gives CDR1 LGHNA, CDR2 YSLEER. CDR3 amino acids: CASSQDLPSGGSWETQYF. The CDR3 DNA follows: TGCGCCAGCAGCCAAGATCTCCCCAGCGGGGGGTCCTGGGAGACCCAGTACTTC.

This clonotype has only a few counts. The chain combines TRBV4-1 with TRBJ2-7, with TRBD2 matching over 8 bases. This CDR3 region has 13 residues. The V segment lost 6 bases and the J segment 6 bases; nucleotides outside the gene matches: 7. Germline CDR1 MGHRA, CDR2 YSYEKL. The CDR3 spells CASSPGTSVEQYF. CDR3 coding DNA: TGCGCCAGCAGTCCCGGGACTAGTGTCGAGCAGTACTTC.

This clonotype was observed a few times. This chain links TRBV20-1 with TRBJ2-2; TRBD2 matches 8 bases. This CDR3 has 15 amino acids. V lost 1 base and J lost 3; bases outside the gene matches: 4. CDR1 is DFQATT and CDR2 is SNEGSKA in the germline V gene (reference sequence). The chain's CDR3 is CSARVSGRDTGELFF. The CDR3 region has the DNA TGCAGTGCTAGAGTTTCCGGGAGGGACACCGGGGAGCTGTTTTTT.

This clonotype was observed a few times. The chain carries TRBV29-1 and TRBJ1-2; D not certain. V lost 4 bases and J lost 3, with 12 bases in between. Germline CDR1 reads SQVTM; CDR2 reads ANQGSEA. CDR3 length: 13 amino acids. For the CDR3, the DNA is TGCAGCGTTGGAGAGCTCCGATACTATGGCTACACCTTC. Its protein is CSVGELRYYGYTF. The full variable domain, rest sourced from reference TRBV29-1 and TRBJ1-2, is SAVISQKPSRDICQRGTSLTIQCQVDSQVTMMFWYRQQPGQSLTLIATANQGSEATYESGFVIDKFPISRPNLTFSTLTVSNMSPEDSSIYLCSVGELRYYGYTFGSGTRLTVV.

Only a few counts were recorded for this clonotype. The J gene is TRBJ2-7, the V gene TRBV24-1; 7 bases line up with TRBD1. The CDR3 has 15 amino acids. Per germline, CDR1 KGHDR and CDR2 SFDVKD. V lost 0 bases, J lost 1 base, and 2 bases stayed unmatched. The CDR3 loop is CATSDLRTGSYEQYF. CDR3 nucleotide sequence: TGTGCCACCAGTGATTTGCGGACAGGATCCTACGAGCAGTACTTC.